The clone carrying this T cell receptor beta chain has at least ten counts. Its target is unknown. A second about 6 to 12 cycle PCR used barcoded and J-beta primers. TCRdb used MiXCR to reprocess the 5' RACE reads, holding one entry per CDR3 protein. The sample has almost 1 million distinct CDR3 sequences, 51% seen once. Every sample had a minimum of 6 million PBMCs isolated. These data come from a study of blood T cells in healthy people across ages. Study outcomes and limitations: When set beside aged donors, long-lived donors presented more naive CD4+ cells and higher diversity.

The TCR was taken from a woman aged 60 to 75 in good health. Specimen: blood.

CDR3 in amino acids: CAISDRTSGPGGYF. CDR3 coding DNA: TGTGCCATCAGTGATAGGACTAGCGGCCCCGGGGGGTACTTC. The rearrangement uses TRBV10-3 and TRBJ2-7, with 10 bases lining up with TRBD2. The CDR3 contains 14 residues. V dropped 3 bases and J dropped 12; count of bases not matched to a gene: 11. Germline V gene sequence: CDR1 ENHRY, CDR2 SYGVKD.